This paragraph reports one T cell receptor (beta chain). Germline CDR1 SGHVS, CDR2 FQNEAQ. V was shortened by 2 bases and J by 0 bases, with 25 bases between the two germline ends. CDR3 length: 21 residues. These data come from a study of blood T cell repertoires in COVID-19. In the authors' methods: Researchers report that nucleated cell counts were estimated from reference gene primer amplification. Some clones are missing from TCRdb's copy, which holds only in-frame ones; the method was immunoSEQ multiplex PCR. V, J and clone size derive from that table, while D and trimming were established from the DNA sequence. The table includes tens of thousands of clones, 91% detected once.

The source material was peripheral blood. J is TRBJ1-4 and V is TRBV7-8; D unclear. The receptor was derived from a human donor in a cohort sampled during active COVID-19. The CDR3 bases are TGTGCCAGCAGCTTAATTATGTTACGGGCGGGCAGCCCAGCAACTAATGAAAAACTGTTTTTT. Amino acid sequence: CASSLIMLRAGSPATNEKLFF.